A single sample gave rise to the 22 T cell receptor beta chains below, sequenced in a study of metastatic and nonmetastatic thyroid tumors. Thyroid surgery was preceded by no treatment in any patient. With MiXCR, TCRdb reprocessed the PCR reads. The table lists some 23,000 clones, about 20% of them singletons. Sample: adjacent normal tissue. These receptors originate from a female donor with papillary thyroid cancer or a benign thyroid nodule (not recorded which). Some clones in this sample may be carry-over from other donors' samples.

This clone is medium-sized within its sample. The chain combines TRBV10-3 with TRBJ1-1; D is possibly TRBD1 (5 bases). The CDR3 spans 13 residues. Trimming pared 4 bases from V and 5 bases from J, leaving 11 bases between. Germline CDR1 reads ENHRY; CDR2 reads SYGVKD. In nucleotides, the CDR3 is TGTGCCATCAGTGTGGGGCCAGCGACTGAAGCTTTCTTT. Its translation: CAISVGPATEAFF.

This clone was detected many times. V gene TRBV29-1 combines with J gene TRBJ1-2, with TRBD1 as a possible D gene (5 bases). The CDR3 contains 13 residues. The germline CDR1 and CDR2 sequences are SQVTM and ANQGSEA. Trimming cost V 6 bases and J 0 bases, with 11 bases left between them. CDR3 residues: CSVSPGTNYGYTF. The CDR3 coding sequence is TGCAGCGTGTCACCAGGGACTAACTATGGCTACACCTTC.

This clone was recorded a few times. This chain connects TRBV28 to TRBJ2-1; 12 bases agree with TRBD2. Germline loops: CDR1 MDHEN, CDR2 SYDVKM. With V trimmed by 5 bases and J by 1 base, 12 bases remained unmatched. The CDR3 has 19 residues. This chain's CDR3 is CASSPVTSGRGVSYNEQFF. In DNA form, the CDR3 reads TGTGCCAGCAGTCCCGTGACTAGCGGGAGAGGCGTATCCTACAATGAGCAGTTCTTC.

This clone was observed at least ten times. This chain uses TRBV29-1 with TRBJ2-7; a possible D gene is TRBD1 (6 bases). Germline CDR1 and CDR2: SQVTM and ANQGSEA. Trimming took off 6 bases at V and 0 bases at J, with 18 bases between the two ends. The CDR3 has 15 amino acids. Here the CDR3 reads CSVTPGTSSSYEQYF. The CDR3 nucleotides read TGCAGCGTCACCCCCGGGACATCCAGCTCCTACGAGCAGTACTTC.

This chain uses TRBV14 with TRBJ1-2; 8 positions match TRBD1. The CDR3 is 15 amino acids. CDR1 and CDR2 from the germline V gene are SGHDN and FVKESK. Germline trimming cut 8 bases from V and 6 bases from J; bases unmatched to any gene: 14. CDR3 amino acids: CASGEEETGVNGYTF. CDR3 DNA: TGTGCCAGCGGCGAAGAAGAGACAGGGGTCAATGGCTACACCTTC.

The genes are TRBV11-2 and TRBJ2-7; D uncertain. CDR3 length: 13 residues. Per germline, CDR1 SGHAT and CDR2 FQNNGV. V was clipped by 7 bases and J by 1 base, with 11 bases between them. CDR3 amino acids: CASTISVSYEQYF. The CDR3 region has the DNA TGTGCCAGCACAATATCCGTTTCCTACGAGCAGTACTTC.

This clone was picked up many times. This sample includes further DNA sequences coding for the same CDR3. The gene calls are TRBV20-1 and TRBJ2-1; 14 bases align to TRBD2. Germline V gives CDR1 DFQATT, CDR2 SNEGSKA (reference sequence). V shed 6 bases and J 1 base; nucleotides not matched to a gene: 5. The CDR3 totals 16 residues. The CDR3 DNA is TGCAGTGCGGAAGGGACTAGCGGGAGTTCCTACAATGAGCAGTTCTTC. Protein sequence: CSAEGTSGSSYNEQFF.

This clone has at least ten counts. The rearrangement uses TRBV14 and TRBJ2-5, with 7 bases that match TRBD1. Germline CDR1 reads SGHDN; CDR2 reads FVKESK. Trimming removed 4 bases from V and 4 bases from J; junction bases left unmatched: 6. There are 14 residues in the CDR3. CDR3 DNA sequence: TGTGCCAGCAGCCTCCACAGGGGTGGAGAGACCCAGTACTTC. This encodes CASSLHRGGETQYF.

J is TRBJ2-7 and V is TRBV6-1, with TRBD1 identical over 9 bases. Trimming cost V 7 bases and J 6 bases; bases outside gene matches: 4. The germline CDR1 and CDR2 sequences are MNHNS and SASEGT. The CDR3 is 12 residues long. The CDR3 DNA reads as TGTGCCAGCATAGGGACAGGGTTCGAGCAGTACTTC. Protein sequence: CASIGTGFEQYF.

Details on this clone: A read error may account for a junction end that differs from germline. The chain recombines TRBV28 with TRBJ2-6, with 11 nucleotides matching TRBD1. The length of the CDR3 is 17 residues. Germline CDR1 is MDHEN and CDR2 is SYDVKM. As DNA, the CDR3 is TGTGCCAGCAGCTGGACAGGGGGCGTCGGAGAGGCCAACGTCCTGATTTTC. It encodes CASSWTGGVGEANVLIF.

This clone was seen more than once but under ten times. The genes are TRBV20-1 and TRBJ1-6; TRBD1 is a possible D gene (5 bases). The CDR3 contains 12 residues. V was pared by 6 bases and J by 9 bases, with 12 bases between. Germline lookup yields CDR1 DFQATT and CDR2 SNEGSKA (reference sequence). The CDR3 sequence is CSAAGGSSPLHF. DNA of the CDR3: TGCAGTGCGGCTGGGGGGAGTTCACCCCTCCACTTT.

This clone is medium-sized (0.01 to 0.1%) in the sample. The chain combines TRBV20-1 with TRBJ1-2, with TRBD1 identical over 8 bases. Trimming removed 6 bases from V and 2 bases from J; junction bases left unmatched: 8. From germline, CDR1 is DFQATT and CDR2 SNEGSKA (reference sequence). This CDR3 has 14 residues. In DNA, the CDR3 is TGCAGTGCCCCCAGGGGGACAGGCAACTATGGCTACACCTTC. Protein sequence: CSAPRGTGNYGYTF.

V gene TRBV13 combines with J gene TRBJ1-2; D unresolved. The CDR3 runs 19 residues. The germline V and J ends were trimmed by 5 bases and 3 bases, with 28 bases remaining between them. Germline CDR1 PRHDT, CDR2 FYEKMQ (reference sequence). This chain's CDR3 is CASSLISSPGSWLDYGYTF. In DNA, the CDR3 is TGTGCCAGCAGCCTAATTAGCAGCCCCGGGTCCTGGCTGGACTATGGCTACACCTTC.

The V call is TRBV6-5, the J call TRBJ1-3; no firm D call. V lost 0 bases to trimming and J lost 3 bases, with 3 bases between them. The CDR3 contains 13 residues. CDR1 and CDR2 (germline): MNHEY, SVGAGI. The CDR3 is CASSYSRGNTIYF. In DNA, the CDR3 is TGTGCCAGCAGTTACTCGCGTGGAAACACCATATATTTT.

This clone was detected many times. The CDR3 sequence: CASSPSSGTQYF. CDR3 nucleotides: TGTGCCAGCAGCCCGAGTAGTGGGACCCAGTACTTC. The chain is built from TRBV5-6 and TRBJ2-5; D is unclear. V dropped 4 bases and J dropped 7 bases, with 11 bases sitting between them. This CDR3 contains 12 residues. In germline, CDR1 is SGHDT, CDR2 YYEEEE.

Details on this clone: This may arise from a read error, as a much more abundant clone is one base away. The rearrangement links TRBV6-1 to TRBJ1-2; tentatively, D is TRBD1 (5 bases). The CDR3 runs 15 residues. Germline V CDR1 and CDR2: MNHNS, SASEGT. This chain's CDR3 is CASSLRGIPNYVYTF. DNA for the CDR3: TGTGCCAGCAGTCTCCGGGGCATCCCTAACTATGTCTACACCTTC.

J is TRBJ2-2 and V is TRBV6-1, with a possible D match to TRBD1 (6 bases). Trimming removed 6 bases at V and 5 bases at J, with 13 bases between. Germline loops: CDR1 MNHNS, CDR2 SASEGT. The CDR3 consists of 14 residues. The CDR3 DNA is TGTGCCAGCAGAACCTCACAGGGAACCGGGGAGCTGTTTTTT. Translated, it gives CASRTSQGTGELFF.

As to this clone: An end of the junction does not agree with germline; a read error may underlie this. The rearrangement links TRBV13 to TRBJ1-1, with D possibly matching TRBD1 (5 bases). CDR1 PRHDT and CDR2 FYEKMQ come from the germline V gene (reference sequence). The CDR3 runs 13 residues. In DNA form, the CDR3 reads TGTGCCAGCAGATTCCGGGGGAACAATGAAGCTTTCTTT. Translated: CASRFRGNNEAFF.

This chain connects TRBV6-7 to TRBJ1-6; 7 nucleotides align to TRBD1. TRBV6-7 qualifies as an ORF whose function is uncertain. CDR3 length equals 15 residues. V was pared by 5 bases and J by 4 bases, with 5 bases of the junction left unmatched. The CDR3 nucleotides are TGTGCCAGCAGTCCCGACAGGGATTATAATTCACCCCTCCACTTT. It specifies CASSPDRDYNSPLHF.

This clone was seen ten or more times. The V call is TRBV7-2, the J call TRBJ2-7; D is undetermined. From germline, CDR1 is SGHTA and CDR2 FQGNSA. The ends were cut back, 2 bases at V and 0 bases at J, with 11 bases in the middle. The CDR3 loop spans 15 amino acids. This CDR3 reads CASSLHLVSSYEQYF. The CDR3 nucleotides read TGTGCCAGCAGCTTACACCTAGTGAGCTCCTACGAGCAGTACTTC.

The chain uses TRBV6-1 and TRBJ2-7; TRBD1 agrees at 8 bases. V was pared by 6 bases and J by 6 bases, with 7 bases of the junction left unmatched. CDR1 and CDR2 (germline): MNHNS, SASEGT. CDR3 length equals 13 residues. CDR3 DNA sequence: TGTGCCAGCAGATACGTACAGGGGGGCGAGCAGTACTTC. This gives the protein CASRYVQGGEQYF.

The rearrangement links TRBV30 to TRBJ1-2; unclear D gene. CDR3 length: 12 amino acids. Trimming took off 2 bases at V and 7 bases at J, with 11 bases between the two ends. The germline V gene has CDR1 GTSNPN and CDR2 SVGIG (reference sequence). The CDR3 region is CAWSLVRAGYTF. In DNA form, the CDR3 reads TGTGCCTGGAGTTTGGTCCGAGCTGGCTACACCTTC.